These T cell receptor beta chains were read from a single sample in a study of CD4 T cell repertoires in COVID-19. The method was immunoSEQ multiplex PCR; TCRdb's version includes in-frame clones alone and lacks a portion of them. Found here are fewer than 700 clones, more than 15% of them singletons; the top ten hold 21%. Their target antigens are unknown. The sequencing here drew on circulating follicular helper CD4+ T cells, cultured in vitro, taken after recovery from COVID-19. The receptors originated from a human donor who had COVID-19. The CDR3 runs from the conserved cysteine through the conserved F or W. Fields, in order: clone size, D gene, J gene, V gene, CDR3 protein, CDR3 DNA. The D gene is left open where the match is weak. Not every row has a clone size; where given, it reads once, few, many or a size class.

>large|.|TRBJ2-3|TRBV7-2
CASSSEGIGTDTQYF
TGTGCCAGCAGCTCTGAGGGGATCGGTACAGATACGCAGTATTTT
>once|.|TRBJ1-2|TRBV7-6
CASSLSGDGYTF
TGTGCCAGCAGCTTGTCGGGGGATGGCTACACCTTC
>large|.|TRBJ2-5|TRBV5-1
CASTPGPYQETQYF
TGCGCCAGCACCCCCGGACCGTACCAAGAGACCCAGTACTTC
>medium-sized|TRBD1|TRBJ2-7|TRBV6-1
CASREGQGYEQYF
TGTGCCAGCAGAGAAGGACAGGGGTACGAGCAGTACTTC
>medium-sized|.|TRBJ1-4|TRBV7-2
CASSLEGEKLFF
TGTGCCAGCAGCCTAGAGGGGGAAAAACTGTTTTTT
>.|TRBD2|TRBJ2-3|TRBV28
CASNGLAASTDTQYF
TGTGCCAGCAATGGCCTAGCGGCTAGCACAGATACGCAGTATTTT
>.|.|TRBJ2-7|TRBV3-1/TRBV3-2
CASSQAQYEQYF
TGTGCCAGCAGCCAGGCCCAGTACGAGCAGTACTTC
>.|.|TRBJ2-4|TRBV3-1/TRBV3-2
CASSIRCPIKNIQYF
TGTGCCAGCAGCATCAGATGTCCCATTAAAAACATTCAGTACTTC
>large|.|TRBJ1-2|TRBV2
CASSEAFDNGRGYTF
TGTGCCAGCAGTGAAGCTTTCGACAACGGGAGAGGCTACACCTTC
>medium-sized|.|TRBJ1-3|TRBV2
CASRSTGNTIYF
TGTGCCAGCAGATCAACGGGAAACACCATATATTTT
>large|TRBD1|TRBJ1-2|TRBV6-5
CASSGQGWSYGYTF
TGTGCCAGCAGCGGACAGGGGTGGAGCTATGGCTACACCTTC
>medium-sized|.|TRBJ1-5|TRBV7-2
CASSLEGISNQPQHF
TGTGCCAGCAGCTTAGAAGGAATTAGCAATCAGCCCCAGCATTTT
>medium-sized|TRBD1|TRBJ1-5|TRBV19
CASTGTGGNQPQHF
TGTGCCAGTACAGGGACAGGAGGCAATCAGCCCCAGCATTTT
>once|.|TRBJ1-4|TRBV2
CASSKTGFNEKLFF
TGTGCCAGCAGTAAAACAGGATTTAATGAAAAACTGTTTTTT